The clone carrying this T cell receptor (beta chain) was picked up a small number of times. Its antigen is unidentified. CDR3 length equals 18 residues. J was trimmed by 4 bases and V by 3 bases; bases with no gene match: 15. Germline V gene lookup returns CDR1 MNHEY and CDR2 SMNVEV (reference sequence). Sequencing templates came from extracted RNA that was reverse transcribed into cDNA. Profiling relied on immunoSEQ multiplex PCR, and the TCRdb table lists in-frame clones only, not all of them. Of around 130,000 clones detected, approximately 58% appear once; the ten largest clones hold roughly 4.5%. These data are taken from a study of CD8+ T cells in alopecia areata. Study-wide background: Those patients who were treated received oral tofacitinib, which was given at 5 to 10 mg twice daily for moderate-to-severe alopecia areata.

Alopecia areata patients had lesional scalp punch biopsies and peripheral blood taken from them. Points from the study as a whole: Whereas mice showed it more clearly, TCR sharing across patients was murkier, possibly because of HLA.

The TCR comes from a human donor with alopecia areata. The source material was CD4+ T cells sorted from blood, sampled at week 0. This rearrangement joins TRBV27 to TRBJ1-2; TRBD1 agrees at 9 bases. The CDR3 here is CASSFLWTGASSGYGYTF. CDR3 nucleotides: TGTGCCAGCAGTTTTCTGTGGACAGGGGCCTCTTCAGGCTATGGCTACACCTTC.